These 13 T cell receptor beta chains share one sample of origin, sequenced in a study of CD8+CD57+ T cells in acquired aplastic anemia. TCR beta VDJ and CDR3 profiling used genomic DNA as template. TCRdb reprocessed the reads via MiXCR and lists one record per CDR3 protein. The data show just over 400,000 distinct CDR3 sequences, 55% to 75% seen once. The sequenced sample was sorted CD4+, CD8+, or CD8+CD57+ T cells (not recorded which) from PBMCs. The receptors were gathered from a human donor in good health, serving as a control.

The chain has TRBV20-1 and TRBJ2-7; D unclear. CDR1 is DFQATT, CDR2 SNEGSKA, per germline (reference sequence). The V and J ends lost 0 bases and 2 bases respectively, with 11 bases between them. This CDR3 comprises 14 residues. CDR3 in amino acids: CSARDPGYTYEQYF. The CDR3 DNA reads as TGCAGTGCTAGAGATCCCGGGTACACCTACGAGCAGTACTTC.

This clonotype occurred a few times. The chain employs TRBV7-9 and TRBJ2-1, with unresolved D. Germline lookup yields CDR1 SEHNR and CDR2 FQNEAQ (reference sequence). V was clipped by 5 bases and J by 6 bases, with 11 bases between them. CDR3 length equals 13 residues. The CDR3 region is CASSVVSGNEQFF. DNA of the CDR3: TGTGCCAGCAGCGTCGTCTCCGGCAATGAGCAGTTCTTC.

This chain uses TRBV12-3 or TRBV12-4 with TRBJ2-7, with TRBD2 as a possible D gene (5 bases). The V gene lost 4 bases and the J gene lost 9 bases, with 19 bases spanning the gap. The length of the CDR3 is 14 residues. The chain's CDR3 is CASSSGLARAAQYF. For the CDR3, the DNA is TGTGCCAGCAGTTCAGGCCTAGCAAGAGCGGCGCAGTACTTC.

This clonotype was seen many times. This chain connects TRBV6-2 or TRBV6-3 to TRBJ2-3, with TRBD1 matching 7 bases. CDR1 is MNHEY and CDR2 is SVGEGT in the germline V gene. The CDR3 spans 15 residues. Losses at the gene ends were 0 bases for V and 4 bases for J; bases not matched to a gene: 4. Written as DNA, the CDR3 is TGTGCCAGCAGTTACTCGGACAGGTTCCCAGATACGCAGTATTTT. Amino acids: CASSYSDRFPDTQYF.

The chain carries TRBV2 and TRBJ2-1, with 13 bases identical to TRBD2. The length of the CDR3 is 13 residues. The V and J ends lost 10 bases and 11 bases, in that order; junction bases with no gene match: 8. The V gene's germline CDR1 is SNHLY and CDR2 FYNNEI. CDR3 protein: CATSGTSGTKQFF. CDR3 DNA: TGTGCCACCTCGGGGACTAGCGGGACAAAGCAGTTCTTC.

This clonotype was counted between two and nine times. The chain has TRBV7-8 and TRBJ1-1; no firm D call. CDR3 length: 13 residues. With 5 bases removed from V and 4 bases from J, the gap between germline ends came to 11 bases. From germline, CDR1 is SGHVS and CDR2 FQNEAQ. CDR3 in DNA: TGTGCCAGCAGCCCCCGGGATGGCACTGAAGCTTTCTTT. Encoded protein: CASSPRDGTEAFF.

Comments on this clonotype: A read error may be the cause here, since a much bigger clone is one base away. The CDR3 DNA follows: TGTGCCAGCAGCAAATACATGGGTAACACTGAAGCTTTCTTT. Its translation: CASSKYMGNTEAFF. The chain joins TRBV7-2 to TRBJ1-1; the D is unclear. Germline V CDR1 and CDR2: SGHTA, FQGNSA. CDR3 length: 14 residues. Trimming pared 5 bases from V and 2 bases from J, leaving 12 bases between. The entire variable domain, with the rest obtained from reference TRBV7-2 and TRBJ1-1, is as follows: GAGVSQSPSNKVTEKGKDVELRCDPISGHTALYWYRQSLGQGLEFLIYFQGNSAPDKSGLPSDRFSAERTGGSVSTLTIQRTQQEDSAVYLCASSKYMGNTEAFFGQGTRLTVV.

This clonotype has only one observation. This clone may be a read error of a much larger clone one base away. The chain employs TRBV2 and TRBJ2-2; tentatively, D is TRBD2 (5 bases). The CDR3 is made up of 14 amino acids. Germline CDR1 is SNHLY and CDR2 is FYNNEI. Trimming removed 4 bases at V and 3 bases at J, with 9 bases between. The CDR3 is CASSGTYDTGELFF. In DNA form, the CDR3 reads TGTGCCAGCAGTGGGACTTATGACACCGGGGAGCTGTTTTTT.

This clonotype showed up many times. V usage is TRBV7-8 and J usage is TRBJ1-1; D may be TRBD1 (6 bases). Trimming removed 5 bases from V and 0 bases from J, with 16 bases in between. CDR1 is SGHVS and CDR2 is FQNEAQ in the germline V gene. The length of the CDR3 is 16 residues. The CDR3 nucleotides are TGTGCCAGCAGCCGAAGCCATACAGGGATGAACACTGAAGCTTTCTTT. This encodes CASSRSHTGMNTEAFF. Combining the CDR3 with reference TRBV7-8 and TRBJ1-1 gives the whole variable domain GAGVSQSPRYKVAKRGQDVALRCDPISGHVSLFWYQQALGQGPEFLTYFQNEAQLDKSGLPSDRFFAERPEGSVSTLKIQRTQQEDSAVYLCASSRSHTGMNTEAFFGQGTRLTVV.

The rearrangement uses TRBV12-3 or TRBV12-4 and TRBJ2-7; 9 bases agree with TRBD1. The CDR3 extends over 15 amino acids. V lost 6 bases and J lost 6; bases outside the gene matches: 12. CDR3 in DNA: TGTGCCAGCAGGAGATCCGGGACAGGGCTGTCCGAGCAGTACTTC. Residues: CASRRSGTGLSEQYF.

The chain links TRBV7-9 to TRBJ2-2, with D maybe TRBD1 (5 bases). CDR1 and CDR2 (germline): SEHNR, FQNEAQ (reference sequence). The V end lost 5 bases, the J end lost 14 bases, and 24 bases lay between the germline ends. The CDR3 runs 15 residues. Written as DNA, the CDR3 is TGTGCCAGCAGCGGACACGGTGGGATCATCGCAGATCTGTTTTTT. The encoded protein is CASSGHGGIIADLFF.

This clonotype was detected many times. This chain connects TRBV18 to TRBJ2-3; D remains unclear. The CDR3 has 12 amino acids. The germline gives CDR1 KGHSH, CDR2 LQKENI. The V gene lost 8 bases and the J gene lost 0 bases, with 6 bases spanning the gap. CDR3 in DNA: TGTGCCAGCAGCCCCAGCACAGATACGCAGTATTTT. Translated, it gives CASSPSTDTQYF.

Notes on this clonotype: The junction departs from the called germline gene at one end, perhaps through a read error. The chain combines TRBV15 with TRBJ1-2; D is perhaps TRBD1 (5 bases). CDR3 length: 14 amino acids. Germline CDR1 reads LNHNV; CDR2 reads YYDKDF (reference sequence). CDR3 in amino acids: CTTRAGGDRYGYTF. The CDR3 DNA is TGTACCACCAGGGCAGGCGGCGACCGCTATGGCTACACCTTC.